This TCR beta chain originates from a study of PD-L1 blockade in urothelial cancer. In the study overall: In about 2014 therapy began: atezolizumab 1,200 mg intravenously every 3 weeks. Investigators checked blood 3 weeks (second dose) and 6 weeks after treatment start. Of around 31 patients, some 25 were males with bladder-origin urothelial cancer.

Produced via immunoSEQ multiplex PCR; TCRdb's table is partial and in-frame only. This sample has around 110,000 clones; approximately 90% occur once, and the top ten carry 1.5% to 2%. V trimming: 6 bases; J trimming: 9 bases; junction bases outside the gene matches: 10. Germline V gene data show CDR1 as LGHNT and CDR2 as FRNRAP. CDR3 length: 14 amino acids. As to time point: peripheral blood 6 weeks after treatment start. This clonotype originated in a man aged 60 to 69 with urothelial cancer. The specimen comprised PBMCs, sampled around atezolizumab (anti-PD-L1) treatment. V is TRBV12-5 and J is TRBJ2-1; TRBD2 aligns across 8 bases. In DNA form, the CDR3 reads TGTGCTAGTGGAATTAGCGGGATTCAGGGTGAGCAGTTCTTC. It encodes CASGISGIQGEQFF.